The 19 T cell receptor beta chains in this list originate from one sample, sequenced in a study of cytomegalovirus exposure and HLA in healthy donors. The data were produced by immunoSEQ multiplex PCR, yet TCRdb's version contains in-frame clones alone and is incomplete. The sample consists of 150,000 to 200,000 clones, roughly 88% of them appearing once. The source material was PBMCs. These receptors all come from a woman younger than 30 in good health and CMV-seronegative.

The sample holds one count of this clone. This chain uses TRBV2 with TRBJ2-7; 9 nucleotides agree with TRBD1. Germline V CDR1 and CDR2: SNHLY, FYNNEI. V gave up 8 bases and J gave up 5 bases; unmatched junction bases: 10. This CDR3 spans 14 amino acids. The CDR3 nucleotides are TGTGCCAGCCAAAGGACAGGGGAGTTCCACGAGCAGTACTTC. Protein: CASQRTGEFHEQYF.

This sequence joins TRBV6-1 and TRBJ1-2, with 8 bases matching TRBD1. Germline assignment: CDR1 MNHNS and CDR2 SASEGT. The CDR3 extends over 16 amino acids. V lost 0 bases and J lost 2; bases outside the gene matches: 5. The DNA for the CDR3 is TGTGCCAGCAGTGAAGCGCGACAGGGGCTGAACTATGGCTACACCTTC. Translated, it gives CASSEARQGLNYGYTF.

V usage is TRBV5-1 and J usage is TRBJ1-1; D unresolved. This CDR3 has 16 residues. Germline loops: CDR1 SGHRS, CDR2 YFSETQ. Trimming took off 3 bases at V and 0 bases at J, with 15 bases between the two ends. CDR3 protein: CASSSTSRSLNTEAFF. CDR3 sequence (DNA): TGCGCCAGCAGCTCTACTAGCCGGAGCCTGAACACTGAAGCTTTCTTT.

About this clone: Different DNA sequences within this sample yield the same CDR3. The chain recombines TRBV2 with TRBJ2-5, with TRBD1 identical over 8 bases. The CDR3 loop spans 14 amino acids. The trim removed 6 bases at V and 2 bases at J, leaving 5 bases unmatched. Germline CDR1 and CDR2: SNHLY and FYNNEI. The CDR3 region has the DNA TGTGCCAGCAGCGCGGACAGGGCACAAGAGACCCAGTACTTC. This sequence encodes CASSADRAQETQYF.

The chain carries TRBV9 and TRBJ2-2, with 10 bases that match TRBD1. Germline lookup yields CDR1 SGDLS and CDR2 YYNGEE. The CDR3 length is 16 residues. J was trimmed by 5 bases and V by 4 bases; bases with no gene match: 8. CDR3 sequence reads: CASSPMGTGETGELFF. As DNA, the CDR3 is TGTGCCAGCAGCCCGATGGGGACAGGGGAAACCGGGGAGCTGTTTTTT.

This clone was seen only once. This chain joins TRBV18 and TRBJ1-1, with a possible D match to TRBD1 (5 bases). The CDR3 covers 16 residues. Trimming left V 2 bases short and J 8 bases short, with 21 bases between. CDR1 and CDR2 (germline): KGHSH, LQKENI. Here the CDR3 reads CASSPGAGEYVGEAFF. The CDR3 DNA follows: TGTGCCAGCTCACCAGGGGCCGGAGAGTATGTAGGCGAAGCTTTCTTT.

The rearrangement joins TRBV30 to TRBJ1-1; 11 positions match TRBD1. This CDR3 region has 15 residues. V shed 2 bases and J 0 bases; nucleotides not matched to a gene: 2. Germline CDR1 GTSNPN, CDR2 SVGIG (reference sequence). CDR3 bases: TGTGCCTGGAGTAGGACAGGGGGCTTGAACACTGAAGCTTTCTTT. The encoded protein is CAWSRTGGLNTEAFF.

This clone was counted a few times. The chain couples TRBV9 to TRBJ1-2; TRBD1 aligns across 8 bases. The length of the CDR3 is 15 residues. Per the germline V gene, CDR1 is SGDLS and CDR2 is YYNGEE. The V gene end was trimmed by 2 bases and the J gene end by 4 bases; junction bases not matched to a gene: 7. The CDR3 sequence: CASSVETGDLYGYTF. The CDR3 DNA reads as TGTGCCAGCAGCGTTGAGACAGGGGACCTCTATGGCTACACCTTC. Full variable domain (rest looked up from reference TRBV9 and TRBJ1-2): DSGVTQTPKHLITATGQRVTLRCSPRSGDLSVYWYQQSLDQGLQFLIQYYNGEERAKGNILERFSAQQFPDLHSELNLSSLELGDSALYFCASSVETGDLYGYTFGSGTRLTVV.

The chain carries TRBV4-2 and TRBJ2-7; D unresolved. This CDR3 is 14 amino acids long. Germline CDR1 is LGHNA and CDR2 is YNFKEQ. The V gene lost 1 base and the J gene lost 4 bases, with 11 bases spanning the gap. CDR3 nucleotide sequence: TGTGCCAGCAGCCAAGGGGCCGGCTCTTACGAGCAGTACTTC. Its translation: CASSQGAGSYEQYF.

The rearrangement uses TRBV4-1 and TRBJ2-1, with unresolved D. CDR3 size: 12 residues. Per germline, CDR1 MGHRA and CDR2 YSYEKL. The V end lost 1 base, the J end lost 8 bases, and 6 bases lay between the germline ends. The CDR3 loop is CASSQVGYEQFF. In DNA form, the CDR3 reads TGCGCCAGCAGCCAAGTGGGCTATGAGCAGTTCTTC.

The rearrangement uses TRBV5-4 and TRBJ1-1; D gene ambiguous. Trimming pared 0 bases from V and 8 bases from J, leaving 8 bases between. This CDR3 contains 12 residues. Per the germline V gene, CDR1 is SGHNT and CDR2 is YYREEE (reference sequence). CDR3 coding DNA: TGTGCCAGCAGCTTGGTCGGGTTGGAAGCTTTCTTT. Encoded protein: CASSLVGLEAFF.

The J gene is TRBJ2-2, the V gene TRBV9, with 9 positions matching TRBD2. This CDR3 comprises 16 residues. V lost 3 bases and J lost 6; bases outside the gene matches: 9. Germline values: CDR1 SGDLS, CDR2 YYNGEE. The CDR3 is CASSATGAGGPGELFF. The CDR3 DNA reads TGTGCCAGCAGCGCCACGGGAGCGGGGGGCCCCGGGGAGCTGTTTTTT.

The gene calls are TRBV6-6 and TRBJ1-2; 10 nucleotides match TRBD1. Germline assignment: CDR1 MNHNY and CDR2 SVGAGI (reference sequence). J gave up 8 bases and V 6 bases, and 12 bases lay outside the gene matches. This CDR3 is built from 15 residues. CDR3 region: CASSPGTGERSGYTF. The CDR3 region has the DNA TGTGCCAGCAGCCCCGGGACAGGGGAAAGGAGCGGCTACACCTTC.

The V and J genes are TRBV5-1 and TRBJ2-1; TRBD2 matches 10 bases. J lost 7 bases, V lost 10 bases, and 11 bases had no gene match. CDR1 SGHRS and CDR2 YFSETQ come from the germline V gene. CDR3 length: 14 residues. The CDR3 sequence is CAAFRGLADNEQFF. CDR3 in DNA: TGCGCCGCGTTCCGAGGACTAGCGGATAATGAGCAGTTCTTC.

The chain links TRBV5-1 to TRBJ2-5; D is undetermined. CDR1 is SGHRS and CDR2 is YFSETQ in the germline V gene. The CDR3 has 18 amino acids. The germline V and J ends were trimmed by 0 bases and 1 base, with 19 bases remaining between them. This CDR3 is CASSLGYSSVATQETQYF. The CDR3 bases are TGCGCCAGCAGCTTGGGATACTCTTCGGTCGCAACCCAAGAGACCCAGTACTTC. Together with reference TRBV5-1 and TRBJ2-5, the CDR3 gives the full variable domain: KAGVTQTPRYLIKTRGQQVTLSCSPISGHRSVSWYQQTPGQGLQFLFEYFSETQRNKGNFPGRFSGRQFSNSRSEMNVSTLELGDSALYLCASSLGYSSVATQETQYFGPGTRLLVL.

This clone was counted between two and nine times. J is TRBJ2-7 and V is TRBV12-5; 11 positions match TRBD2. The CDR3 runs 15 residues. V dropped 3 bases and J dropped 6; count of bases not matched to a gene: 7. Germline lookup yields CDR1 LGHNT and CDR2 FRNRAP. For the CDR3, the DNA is TGTGCTAGTGGTTTATTACTAGCGGGAGTCAGCGAGCAGTACTTC. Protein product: CASGLLLAGVSEQYF.

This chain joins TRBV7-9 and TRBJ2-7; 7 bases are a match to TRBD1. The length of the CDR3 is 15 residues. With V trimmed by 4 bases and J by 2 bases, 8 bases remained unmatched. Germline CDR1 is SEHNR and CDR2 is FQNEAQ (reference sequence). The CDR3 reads CASSSFTGTAYEQYF. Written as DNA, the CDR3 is TGTGCCAGCAGCTCGTTTACCGGGACAGCCTACGAGCAGTACTTC.

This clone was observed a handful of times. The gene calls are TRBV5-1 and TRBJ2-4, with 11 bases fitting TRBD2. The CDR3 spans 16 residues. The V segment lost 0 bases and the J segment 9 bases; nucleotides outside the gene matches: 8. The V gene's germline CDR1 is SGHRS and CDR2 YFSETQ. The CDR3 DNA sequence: TGCGCCAGCAGCTTGGGAGCTAGCGGGGGGCAGGGCATTCAGTACTTC. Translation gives CASSLGASGGQGIQYF.

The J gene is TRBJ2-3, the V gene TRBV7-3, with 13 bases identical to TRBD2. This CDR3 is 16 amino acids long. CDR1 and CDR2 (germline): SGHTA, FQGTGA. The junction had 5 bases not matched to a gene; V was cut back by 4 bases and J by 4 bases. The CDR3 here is CASSSLAGGPSDTQYF. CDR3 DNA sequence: TGTGCCAGCAGCTCACTAGCGGGGGGGCCCTCAGATACGCAGTATTTT.